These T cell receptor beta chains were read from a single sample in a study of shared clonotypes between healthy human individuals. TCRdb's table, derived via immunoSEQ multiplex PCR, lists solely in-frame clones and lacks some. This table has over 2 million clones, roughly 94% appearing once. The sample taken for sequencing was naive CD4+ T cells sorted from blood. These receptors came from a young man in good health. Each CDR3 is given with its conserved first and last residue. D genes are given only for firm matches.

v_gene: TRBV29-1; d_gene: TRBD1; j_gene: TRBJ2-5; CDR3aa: CSVVGDRGQETQYF
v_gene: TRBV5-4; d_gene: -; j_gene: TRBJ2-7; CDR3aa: CASSFGVFYEQYF
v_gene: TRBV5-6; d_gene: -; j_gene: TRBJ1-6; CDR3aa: CASGWGASWNSPLHF
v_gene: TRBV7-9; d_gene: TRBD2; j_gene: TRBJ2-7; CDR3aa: CASSLDLAGGEQYF
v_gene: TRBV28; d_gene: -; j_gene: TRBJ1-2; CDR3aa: CASRRDDYGYTF
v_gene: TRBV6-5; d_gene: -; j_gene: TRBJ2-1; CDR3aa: CASSYGRGLYNEQFF
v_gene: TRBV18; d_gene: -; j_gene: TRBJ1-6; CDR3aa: CASSPQPQSSYNSPLHF
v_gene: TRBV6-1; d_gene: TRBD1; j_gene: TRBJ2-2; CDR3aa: CASSPRGLTGELFF
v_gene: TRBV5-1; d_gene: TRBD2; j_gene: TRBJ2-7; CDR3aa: CASSSGTSGYEQYF
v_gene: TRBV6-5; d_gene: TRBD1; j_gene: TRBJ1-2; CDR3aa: CASSGGRGQDYGYTF
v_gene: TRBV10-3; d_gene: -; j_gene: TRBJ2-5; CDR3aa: CAISHGTPETQYF
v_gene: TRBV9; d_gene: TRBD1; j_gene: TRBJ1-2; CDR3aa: CASSPGPGGGGYTF
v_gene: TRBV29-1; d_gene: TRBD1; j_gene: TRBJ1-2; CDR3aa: CSDLRQGSGYTF
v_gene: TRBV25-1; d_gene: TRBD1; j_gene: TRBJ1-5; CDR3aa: CASSPTGSNQPQHF
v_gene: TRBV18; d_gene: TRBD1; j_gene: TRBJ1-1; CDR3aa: CASSPQEGAGTEAFF
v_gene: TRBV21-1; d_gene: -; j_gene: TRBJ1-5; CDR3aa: CASSTRGGNAQPQHF
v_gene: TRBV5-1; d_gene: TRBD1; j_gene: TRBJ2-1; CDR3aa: CASSEGQLTNEQFF
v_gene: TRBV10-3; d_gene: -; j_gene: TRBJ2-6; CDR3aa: CAISDLQGTGANVLTF
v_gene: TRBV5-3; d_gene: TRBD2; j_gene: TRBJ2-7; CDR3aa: CARSLTQLAEYYEQYF
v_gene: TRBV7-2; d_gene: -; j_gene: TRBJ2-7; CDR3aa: CASSSTSYEQYF
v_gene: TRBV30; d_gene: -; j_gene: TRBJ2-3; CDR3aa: CASSADTQYF
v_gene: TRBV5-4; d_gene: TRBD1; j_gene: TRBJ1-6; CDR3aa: CASSPGQGGNSPLHF
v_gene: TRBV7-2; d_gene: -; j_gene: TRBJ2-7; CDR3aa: CASSLAVGGSYEQYF
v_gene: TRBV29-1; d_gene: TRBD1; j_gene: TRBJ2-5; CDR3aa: CSVRGTVTETQYF
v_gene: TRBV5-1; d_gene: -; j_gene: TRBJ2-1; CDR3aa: CASSLGGVSYNEQFF
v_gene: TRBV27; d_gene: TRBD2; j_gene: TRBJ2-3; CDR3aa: CASRAGGRDTQYF